This T cell receptor (beta chain) derives from a study of blood T cell repertoires in COVID-19. Across the whole study: Researchers got acute and convalescent COVID-19 samples from the United States, Italy and Spain. From T cells, B-cell-depleted T cells, or PBMCs came the material, which was cDNA or gDNA.

In the original analysis: Estimation of nucleated cell counts was performed using reference gene primer amplification. Generated by immunoSEQ multiplex PCR, the TCRdb table keeps only in-frame clones and is missing some. That table supplies the V and J calls and clone size; D and trimming were determined from the DNA. The repertoire includes approximately 82,000 clones, around four fifths of them detected once, and about a sixth sits in the top ten. V was shortened by 3 bases and J by 0 bases, with 8 bases between the two germline ends. The CDR3 covers 14 residues. Germline V CDR1 and CDR2: SGHNT, YENEEA.

This receptor was taken from a woman aged 55-70 years with acute or convalescent COVID-19. Material for sequencing was peripheral blood. V gene TRBV11-3 combines with J gene TRBJ1-1; D remains ambiguous. CDR3 amino acids: CASSFRSLNTEAFF. CDR3 nucleotide sequence: TGTGCCAGCAGCTTTAGGAGTCTGAACACTGAAGCTTTCTTT.